The 32 T cell receptor beta chains in this list originate from one sample, sequenced in a study of blood T cell repertoires in COVID-19. Profiling relied on immunoSEQ multiplex PCR, and the TCRdb table lists in-frame clones only, not all of them. Of under 250,000 clones in the sample, about nine tenths were seen once. Sample: peripheral blood. These receptors were obtained from a man in his forties or fifties with COVID-19, enrolled during active disease.

This clone was detected a few times. This chain connects TRBV5-1 to TRBJ2-2; 7 positions match TRBD1. The CDR3 is 19 residues long. The V gene's germline CDR1 is SGHRS and CDR2 YFSETQ. After removal of 4 bases from V and 1 base from J, the junction contained 16 bases not matched to a gene. As DNA, the CDR3 is TGCGCCAGCAGCAAGCTTGGGGTCCCGGGACAGATGAACACCGGGGAGCTGTTTTTT. Encoded protein: CASSKLGVPGQMNTGELFF.

CDR3 sequence: CAISESTGGSYGYTF. CDR3 nucleotides: TGTGCCATCAGTGAGTCCACAGGGGGTTCCTATGGCTACACCTTC. The rearrangement links TRBV10-3 to TRBJ1-2, with 8 bases identical to TRBD1. The CDR3 has 15 residues. The germline V gene encodes CDR1 ENHRY and CDR2 SYGVKD. Germline trimming cut 0 bases from V and 4 bases from J; bases unmatched to any gene: 4.

V gene TRBV6-5 combines with J gene TRBJ2-5; 11 nucleotides align to TRBD1. The germline gives CDR1 MNHEY, CDR2 SVGAGI. This CDR3 has 15 residues. Unmatched junction bases numbered 3, after V lost 2 bases and J lost 4 bases. DNA of the CDR3: TGTGCCAGCAGTTACAGCGGGACAGGGGGAGAGACCCAGTACTTC. Protein: CASSYSGTGGETQYF.

This clone was detected only once. The chain is built from TRBV9 and TRBJ2-1; a weak D match, TRBD2 (7 bases). The CDR3 contains 15 residues. Germline V gene lookup returns CDR1 SGDLS and CDR2 YYNGEE. V was shortened by 3 bases and J by 1 base, with 11 bases between the two germline ends. CDR3 amino acids: CASSGSGTSYNEQFF. The CDR3 DNA sequence: TGTGCCAGCAGCGGAAGCGGGACATCCTACAATGAGCAGTTCTTC.

The V and J genes are TRBV7-3 and TRBJ2-1; the match to TRBD2 covers 10 bases. Germline values: CDR1 SGHTA, CDR2 FQGTGA. V lost 3 bases to trimming and J lost 7 bases; unmatched junction nucleotides: 6. The CDR3 spans 15 residues. CDR3 nucleotides: TGTGCCAGCAGCTTGGGACTAGCGCCCCGGAATGAGCAGTTCTTC. Its protein product is CASSLGLAPRNEQFF.

To note about this clone: Within the sample, other DNA sequences also encode this same CDR3. The chain's CDR3 is CASSLDRVNTEAFF. CDR3 nucleotides: TGTGCCAGCAGCTTGGACAGGGTGAACACTGAAGCTTTCTTT. The gene calls are TRBV6-5 and TRBJ1-1; 8 bases are shared with TRBD1. The CDR3 spans 14 residues. Germline CDR1 and CDR2: MNHEY and SVGAGI. V was pared by 6 bases and J by 0 bases, with 3 bases of the junction left unmatched.

Details on this clone: The sample has other DNA sequences that encode this CDR3 too. The chain joins TRBV9 to TRBJ1-5; D is unresolved. The CDR3 runs 15 residues. Trimming cost V 0 bases and J 0 bases, with 7 bases left between them. CDR1 is SGDLS, CDR2 YYNGEE, per germline. CDR3 region: CASSVAGVSNQPQHF. The CDR3 nucleotides are TGTGCCAGCAGCGTAGCGGGAGTTAGCAATCAGCCCCAGCATTTT.

The gene calls are TRBV7-8 and TRBJ2-7; 10 bases agree with TRBD2. The junction had 7 bases not matched to a gene; V was cut back by 5 bases and J by 0 bases. Germline assignment: CDR1 SGHVS and CDR2 FQNEAQ. The length of the CDR3 is 16 residues. The CDR3 spells CASSLGTSASSYEQYF. The CDR3 coding sequence is TGTGCCAGCAGCCTCGGGACTAGCGCGAGCTCCTACGAGCAGTACTTC.

The gene calls are TRBV5-1 and TRBJ1-5; D gene uncertain. The V and J ends lost 0 bases and 3 bases respectively, with 4 bases between them. CDR3 length: 13 amino acids. The germline V gene has CDR1 SGHRS and CDR2 YFSETQ. CDR3 nucleotide sequence: TGCGCCAGCAGCTTGGGTCACAATCAGCCCCAGCATTTT. Its protein is CASSLGHNQPQHF.

By sample share, this clone is medium-sized. The chain is built from TRBV19 and TRBJ1-1; TRBD1 agrees at 9 bases. Germline-derived CDR1 and CDR2 are LNHDA and SQIVND (reference sequence). CDR3 length equals 16 residues. The V segment lost 3 bases and the J segment 4 bases; nucleotides outside the gene matches: 9. The CDR3 loop is CASSILTGGLVTEAFF. The CDR3, as DNA: TGTGCCAGTAGTATCCTCACAGGGGGCCTGGTCACTGAAGCTTTCTTT.

CDR3 in amino acids: CAAAGRSDTGELFF. The CDR3 DNA reads as TGTGCCGCAGCGGGGCGTTCGGACACCGGGGAGCTGTTTTTT. The genes are TRBV24-1 and TRBJ2-2; 7 positions agree with TRBD2. CDR3 length equals 14 residues. The V and J ends lost 12 bases and 3 bases, in that order; junction bases with no gene match: 9. CDR1 and CDR2 from the germline V gene are KGHDR and SFDVKD.

The chain recombines TRBV27 with TRBJ2-7; TRBD1 matches at 7 bases. The CDR3 consists of 15 residues. Germline assignment: CDR1 MNHEY and CDR2 SMNVEV (reference sequence). The V and J ends lost 5 bases and 0 bases, in that order; junction bases with no gene match: 7. DNA for the CDR3: TGTGCCAGCAGTGCTAACAGGGGCCCCTCCTACGAGCAGTACTTC. As protein: CASSANRGPSYEQYF.

In its sample, this clone was seen a few times. V gene TRBV27 combines with J gene TRBJ1-5; D might be TRBD1 (6 bases). Germline CDR1 is MNHEY and CDR2 is SMNVEV (reference sequence). Between the trimmed V and J ends, which lost 2 bases and 6 bases, there was a span of 11 bases. CDR3 length equals 14 residues. CDR3 residues: CASSLHRVSQPQHF. For the CDR3, the DNA is TGTGCCAGCAGTTTACACAGGGTGAGTCAGCCCCAGCATTTT.

The rearrangement joins TRBV6-6 to TRBJ2-7; D is perhaps TRBD2 (6 bases). CDR1 and CDR2 from the germline V gene are MNHNY and SVGAGI (reference sequence). The CDR3 contains 13 residues. Trimming cost V 8 bases and J 3 bases, with 14 bases left between them. CDR3 DNA: TGTGCCAGCGGACGACTGGGAGGCTACGAGCAGTACTTC. Residues: CASGRLGGYEQYF.

V and J are TRBV4-1 and TRBJ2-7; 8 bases are shared with TRBD2. Germline assignment: CDR1 MGHRA and CDR2 YSYEKL. This CDR3 is built from 15 residues. J was trimmed by 1 base and V by 5 bases; bases with no gene match: 7. For the CDR3, the DNA is TGCGCCAGCAGCTCAACTAGCGGTAAATCCTACGAGCAGTACTTC. Translated: CASSSTSGKSYEQYF.

The J gene is TRBJ1-1, the V gene TRBV5-1, with 8 bases fitting TRBD1. The CDR3 loop spans 17 amino acids. Germline V gives CDR1 SGHRS, CDR2 YFSETQ. Trimming at V came to 3 bases and at J to 5 bases, leaving 15 bases not matched to a gene. The CDR3 coding sequence is TGCGCCAGCAGCTGGGGCCGGACAGGGCTGAGTTGGACTGAAGCTTTCTTT. Protein: CASSWGRTGLSWTEAFF.

The CDR3 is CASSLVYGSRERDQPQHF. CDR3 nucleotide sequence: TGTGCCAGCAGCTTAGTTTATGGGTCGAGGGAGAGGGATCAGCCCCAGCATTTT. J is TRBJ1-5 and V is TRBV7-9; D unresolved. The germline CDR1 and CDR2 sequences are SEHNR and FQNEAQ (reference sequence). This CDR3 spans 18 amino acids. V dropped 1 base and J dropped 5 bases, with 21 bases sitting between them.

This chain links TRBV28 with TRBJ2-7; D gene uncertain. The CDR3 totals 14 residues. Trimming removed 4 bases at V and 2 bases at J, with 12 bases between. Looked up from germline, CDR1 is MDHEN and CDR2 is SYDVKM. CDR3 sequence reads: CASSSRRKTYEQYF. CDR3 nucleotide sequence: TGTGCCAGCAGTTCCCGGCGGAAAACCTACGAGCAGTACTTC.

The V gene is TRBV24-1, the J gene TRBJ1-4; TRBD1 aligns across 11 bases. Germline lookup yields CDR1 KGHDR and CDR2 SFDVKD. The V and J ends lost 1 base and 7 bases, in that order; junction bases with no gene match: 4. The CDR3 spans 16 residues. The CDR3 here is CATSDFTGTGGEKLFF. DNA for the CDR3: TGTGCCACCAGTGATTTTACCGGGACAGGGGGTGAAAAACTGTTTTTT.

V and J are TRBV3-1 (or the pseudogene TRBV3-2) and TRBJ2-2, with D unresolved. This CDR3 is 15 amino acids long. Trimming removed 4 bases from V and 0 bases from J, with 9 bases in between. CDR1 LGHDT and CDR2 YNNKEL come from the germline V gene (reference sequence). The CDR3 DNA sequence: TGTGCCAGCAGCCTCCAGACTTCGAACACCGGGGAGCTGTTTTTT. Amino acid sequence: CASSLQTSNTGELFF.

This chain links TRBV7-2 with TRBJ2-1; D is uncertain. Per the germline V gene, CDR1 is SGHTA and CDR2 is FQGNSA. V was cut by 5 bases and J by 12 bases, with 20 bases left in between. The CDR3 is made up of 14 amino acids. CDR3 region: CASSHPSSRRGQFF. CDR3 in DNA: TGTGCCAGCAGCCACCCCTCGTCTAGGCGCGGGCAGTTCTTC. The full variable domain, with the rest looked up from reference TRBV7-2 and TRBJ2-1, is GAGVSQSPSNKVTEKGKDVELRCDPISGHTALYWYRQSLGQGLEFLIYFQGNSAPDKSGLPSDRFSAERTGGSVSTLTIQRTQQEDSAVYLCASSHPSSRRGQFFGPGTRLTVL.

The chain has TRBV5-8 and TRBJ1-5, with 7 bases identical to TRBD1. This CDR3 has 17 residues. The J segment lost 0 bases and the V segment lost 6 bases, leaving 12 bases of the junction unmatched. The germline gives CDR1 SGHTS, CDR2 YDEGEE. The CDR3 protein is CASTDIRGEYSNQPQHF. The CDR3 nucleotides are TGTGCCAGCACCGATATCAGGGGGGAGTATAGCAATCAGCCCCAGCATTTT.

The rearrangement uses TRBV28 and TRBJ1-6; D not resolved. V was pared by 1 base and J by 4 bases, with 17 bases between. CDR1 and CDR2 from the germline V gene are MDHEN and SYDVKM. The CDR3 sequence is 18 residues long. This CDR3 reads CASSLFRVAGLYNSPLHF. Here the CDR3 DNA reads TGTGCCAGCAGTTTATTTCGGGTGGCGGGCCTTTATAATTCACCCCTCCACTTT. The entire variable domain, with the rest obtained from reference TRBV28 and TRBJ1-6, is as follows: DVKVTQSSRYLVKRTGEKVFLECVQDMDHENMFWYRQDPGLGLRLIYFSYDVKMKEKGDIPEGYSVSREKKERFSLILESASTNQTSMYLCASSLFRVAGLYNSPLHFGNGTRLTVT.

This clone has a single count. The chain combines TRBV14 with TRBJ1-2; weak D call: TRBD1 (6 bases). The germline V and J ends were trimmed by 1 base and 3 bases, with 15 bases remaining between them. The CDR3 has 16 residues. Per the germline V gene, CDR1 is SGHDN and CDR2 is FVKESK. The CDR3: CASSQARGALHYGYTF. The CDR3 DNA reads as TGTGCCAGCAGCCAAGCCCGGGGGGCGCTTCACTATGGCTACACCTTC.

V is TRBV29-1 and J is TRBJ1-5, with a weak D call TRBD1 (6 bases). Germline V CDR1 and CDR2: SQVTM, ANQGSEA. Trimming removed 5 bases at V and 2 bases at J, with 13 bases between. The CDR3 covers 14 residues. This CDR3 is CSVTLAGGNQPQHF. Written as DNA, the CDR3 is TGCAGCGTTACCCTGGCAGGGGGCAATCAGCCCCAGCATTTT.

The chain has TRBV15 and TRBJ2-5; D not resolved. This CDR3 comprises 15 residues. The germline V gene has CDR1 LNHNV and CDR2 YYDKDF (reference sequence). Trimming stripped 0 bases from V and 4 bases from J, with 12 bases between. DNA for the CDR3: TGTGCCACCAGCAGAGATCGTTCGGGTTCAGAGACCCAGTACTTC. Translating gives CATSRDRSGSETQYF.

The J gene is TRBJ1-2, the V gene TRBV10-3; the match to TRBD1 covers 7 bases. CDR3 length: 13 amino acids. Germline V gives CDR1 ENHRY, CDR2 SYGVKD. Losses at the gene ends were 4 bases for V and 1 base for J; bases not matched to a gene: 0. The CDR3 DNA sequence: TGTGCCATCAGTGGGGACAGTAACTATGGCTACACCTTC. This gives the protein CAISGDSNYGYTF.

The chain employs TRBV19 and TRBJ1-5; 11 bases align to TRBD1. The CDR3 contains 15 residues. Trimming cost V 4 bases and J 6 bases; bases outside gene matches: 5. CDR1 and CDR2 from the germline V gene are LNHDA and SQIVND (reference sequence). The CDR3 DNA follows: TGTGCCAGTAGTACCCCCGGGACAGGGGGTCAGCCCCAGCATTTT. Its translation: CASSTPGTGGQPQHF.

The chain joins TRBV10-3 to TRBJ1-1; TRBD1 agrees at 10 bases. The CDR3 runs to 14 residues. Trimming at V came to 6 bases and at J to 4 bases, leaving 5 bases not matched to a gene. The germline V gene has CDR1 ENHRY and CDR2 SYGVKD. In DNA, the CDR3 is TGTGCCATCAGGGGGACAGGGGACGGCACTGAAGCTTTCTTT. Encoded protein: CAIRGTGDGTEAFF.

In DNA form, the CDR3 reads TGTGCCAGCTCAATGCGCGCAACTAATGAAAAACTGTTTTTT. This codes for CASSMRATNEKLFF. The genes are TRBV18 and TRBJ1-4; no definite D call. CDR1 is KGHSH and CDR2 is LQKENI in the germline V gene. V dropped 5 bases and J dropped 0 bases, with 7 bases sitting between them. This CDR3 has 14 amino acids.

V gene TRBV6-5 combines with J gene TRBJ1-6, with 8 bases lining up with TRBD1. This CDR3 region has 15 residues. With V trimmed by 6 bases and J by 10 bases, 11 bases remained unmatched. The germline V gene has CDR1 MNHEY and CDR2 SVGAGI. CDR3 DNA sequence: TGTGCCAGCAGAGGTACAGGGGGAGGAAACTCACCCCTCCACTTT. Translated, it gives CASRGTGGGNSPLHF.

In nucleotides, the CDR3 is TGCGCCAGCAGCTTGGCCGGGGGACAGGGTGGTGAAAAACTGTTTTTT. Residues: CASSLAGGQGGEKLFF. The chain links TRBV5-1 to TRBJ1-4, with TRBD1 identical over 9 bases. The CDR3 is made up of 16 amino acids. CDR1 is SGHRS, CDR2 YFSETQ, per germline. The V segment lost 0 bases and the J segment 7 bases; nucleotides outside the gene matches: 7.